Below are 10 T cell receptor beta chains sequenced from a single sample in a study of identical twins. TCRdb independently ran MiXCR on the 5' RACE reads; one entry per CDR3 protein. The sample yields 1,800,000 or so distinct CDR3 sequences, roughly 35% seen once. Sequenced material: cord blood. These receptors were obtained from a newborn girl in good health.

The rearrangement uses TRBV29-1 and TRBJ1-1; no reliable D call. In germline, CDR1 is SQVTM, CDR2 ANQGSEA. This CDR3 region has 13 residues. V dropped 5 bases and J dropped 0 bases, with 10 bases sitting between them. CDR3 protein: CSVLPGLNTEAFF. The CDR3 nucleotides are TGCAGCGTTCTTCCAGGTTTGAACACTGAAGCTTTCTTT.

This clonotype came up a few times. CDR3 residues: CASSLGLAGSQNIQYF. The DNA for the CDR3 is TGTGCCAGCAGCTTAGGGCTAGCGGGGAGTCAAAACATTCAGTACTTC. J is TRBJ2-4 and V is TRBV7-2; TRBD2 matches at 9 bases. V dropped 1 base and J dropped 5; count of bases not matched to a gene: 6. Germline values: CDR1 SGHTA, CDR2 FQGNSA. The CDR3 totals 16 residues.

V and J are TRBV12-3 or TRBV12-4 and TRBJ2-3; D may correspond to TRBD1 or TRBD2 (5 bases each). The CDR3 runs 14 residues. V was pared by 6 bases and J by 5 bases, with 15 bases between. Written as DNA, the CDR3 is TGTGCCAGCAGCCCCAGTTGGGGGATAGATACGCAGTATTTT. Translating gives CASSPSWGIDTQYF.

The chain links TRBV13 to TRBJ2-1; D gene uncertain. The CDR3 extends over 12 amino acids. CDR1 PRHDT and CDR2 FYEKMQ come from the germline V gene (reference sequence). V shed 2 bases and J shed 8 bases, with 7 bases lying between them. CDR3 sequence reads: CASSLRWDEQFF. The CDR3 nucleotides read TGTGCCAGCAGCTTAAGGTGGGATGAGCAGTTCTTC.

This chain links TRBV4-1 with TRBJ2-3, with a tentative D call TRBD2 (5 bases). The germline V gene encodes CDR1 MGHRA and CDR2 YSYEKL. V was shortened by 1 base and J by 0 bases, with 17 bases between the two germline ends. There are 18 residues in the CDR3. CDR3 region: CASSQARLAGSSTDTQYF. The CDR3 nucleotides are TGCGCCAGCAGCCAAGCAAGGTTGGCGGGTTCTAGCACAGATACGCAGTATTTT.

The V call is TRBV7-8, the J call TRBJ2-1; 16 bases agree with TRBD2. The end of the DNA fits TRBJ2-7 better, so the J call may be wrong. Germline loops: CDR1 SGHVS, CDR2 FQNEAQ. CDR3 length: 20 residues. CDR3 sequence: CASSLTGLAGGPSSYNEQYF. The CDR3, as DNA: TGTGCCAGCAGCTTAACGGGACTAGCGGGGGGGCCCTCATCCTACAATGAGCAGTACTTC.

The chain combines TRBV12-3 or TRBV12-4 with TRBJ1-2; D might be TRBD1 (5 bases). CDR3 length: 14 amino acids. The V gene lost 5 bases and the J gene lost 6 bases, with 16 bases spanning the gap. CDR3 DNA sequence: TGTGCCAGCAGTGTAAAGGAGGGGTGGAATGGCTACACCTTC. Its translation: CASSVKEGWNGYTF.

The J gene is TRBJ2-7, the V gene TRBV25-1; TRBD2 agrees at 7 bases. The CDR3 sequence is 19 residues long. The germline CDR1 and CDR2 sequences are MGHDK and SYGVNS. The J segment lost 4 bases and the V segment lost 0 bases, leaving 18 bases of the junction unmatched. In DNA, the CDR3 is TGTGCCAGCAGTGAATATGGCGGGGGTAGGCGGGGTAGTGTTTACGAGCAGTACTTC. Translated: CASSEYGGGRRGSVYEQYF.

This rearrangement joins TRBV5-1 to TRBJ1-1, with D maybe TRBD1 (6 bases). Trimming shortened V by 4 bases and J by 0 bases, and 25 bases separated the two germline ends. Germline V lookup: CDR1 SGHRS, CDR2 YFSETQ. CDR3 length: 19 amino acids. The DNA for the CDR3 is TGCGCCAGCAGCCTTCGTCCTCTACAGGGTTCTCCGATGAACACTGAAGCTTTCTTT. This codes for CASSLRPLQGSPMNTEAFF.

This clonotype showed up just a few times. The chain links TRBV5-5 to TRBJ2-3, with TRBD2 matching over 8 bases. The ends lost 3 bases at V and 0 bases at J; junction bases unmatched: 6. CDR1 and CDR2 (germline): SGHKS, YYEKEE (reference sequence). The CDR3 is 16 residues long. CDR3 in DNA: TGTGCCAGCAGCTGGCGGGGGGCCACTAGCACAGATACGCAGTATTTT. It encodes CASSWRGATSTDTQYF. The variable domain in full, completed from reference TRBV5-5 and TRBJ2-3, reads DAGVTQSPTHLIKTRGQQVTLRCSPISGHKSVSWYQQVLGQGPQFIFQYYEKEERGRGNFPDRFSARQFPNYSSELNVNALLLGDSALYLCASSWRGATSTDTQYFGPGTRLTVL.